The entry that follows covers one T cell receptor (beta chain) sequence. The sample originates from a study of regulatory T cells in long-lasting Graves disease. Germline loops: CDR1 WSHSY, CDR2 SAAADI. V was pared by 0 bases and J by 4 bases, with 15 bases between. The CDR3 has 16 residues. Noted time point: newly diagnosed GD, antithyroid drugs for less than 3 months. PBMCs were the source of the RNA used for TCR sequencing. Libraries of TCR beta came from iRepertoire HTBI primers plus Arm-PCR of CDR3 regions. TCRdb analysed the multiplex PCR reads with MiXCR anew, one entry per CDR3 protein. The sample shows almost 450,000 distinct CDR3 sequences, around 15% of them seen only once. This sample also belongs to another study, concerning T cells in Graves' hyperthyroidism and ophthalmopathy.

The receptor's source is a woman in her 30s with Graves disease. The V call is TRBV10-2, the J call TRBJ2-5; no clear D. The sequenced sample was peripheral blood mononuclear cells (PBMCs), obtained at new diagnosis, from a patient treated with antithyroid drugs. The CDR3 DNA reads as TGCGCCAGCAGTGAGTCTGCCGGCACCCTGGGAGAGACCCAGTACTTC. This codes for CASSESAGTLGETQYF.